This TCR beta chain was identified during a study of blood T cell repertoires in COVID-19. The CDR3 loop spans 15 amino acids. The V gene's germline CDR1 is MNHEY and CDR2 SVGAGI. The ends lost 2 bases at V and 9 bases at J; junction bases unmatched: 9. Produced via immunoSEQ multiplex PCR; TCRdb's table is partial and in-frame only. The top ten hold 1.5% to 1.8% of the sample, which has roughly 410,000 clones, 89% seen once. Sequences were obtained from peripheral blood. The V call is TRBV6-5, the J call TRBJ2-1; TRBD1 aligns across 8 bases. The TCR comes from a woman between 40 and 55 years old with COVID-19, enrolled during active disease. The CDR3 region has the DNA TGTGCCAGCAGTTACGCCTCCGGACAGGGCATTGAGCAGTTCTTC. This translates into CASSYASGQGIEQFF.